Sequencing of this T cell receptor (beta chain) was carried out in a study of blood T cell repertoires in COVID-19. Germline CDR1 and CDR2: MNHEY and SMNVEV (reference sequence). This CDR3 is 14 amino acids long. Trimming took off 4 bases at V and 1 base at J, with 10 bases between the two ends. Repertoires were generated with immunoSEQ multiplex PCR, while TCRdb's copy carries only in-frame clones and drops some. This table has 200,000 to 250,000 clones, 86% appearing once. Cohort allocation depended upon clinical history that participants reported. The TCR originated in a woman aged 45-65 years in a cohort exposed to, infected with or recovered from COVID-19 (not recorded which). This chain connects TRBV27 to TRBJ1-1, with D perhaps TRBD1 (5 bases). The sample was PBMCs or T cells enriched from blood (not recorded which). The CDR3: CASSYGGGNTEAFF. The CDR3 DNA reads TGTGCCAGCAGTTATGGGGGAGGGAACACTGAAGCTTTCTTT.